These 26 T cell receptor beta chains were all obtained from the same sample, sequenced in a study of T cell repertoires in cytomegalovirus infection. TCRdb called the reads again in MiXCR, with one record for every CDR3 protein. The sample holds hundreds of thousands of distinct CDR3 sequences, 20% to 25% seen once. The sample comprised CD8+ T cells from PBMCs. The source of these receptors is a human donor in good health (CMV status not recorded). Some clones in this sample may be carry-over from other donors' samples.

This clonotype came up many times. As DNA, the CDR3 is TGTGCCGGGGGGGACGGGGAGACCCAGTACTTC. It specifies CAGGDGETQYF. The rearrangement uses TRBV5-4 and TRBJ2-5, with 7 bases identical to TRBD2. The V and J ends lost 10 bases and 5 bases, in that order; junction bases with no gene match: 5. The length of the CDR3 is 11 residues. The germline V gene has CDR1 SGHNT and CDR2 YYREEE (reference sequence).

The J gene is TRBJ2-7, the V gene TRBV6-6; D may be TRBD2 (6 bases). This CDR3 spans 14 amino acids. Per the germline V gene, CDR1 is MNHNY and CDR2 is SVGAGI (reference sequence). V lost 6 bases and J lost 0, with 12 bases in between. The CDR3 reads CASSPRGSSYEQYF. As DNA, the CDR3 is TGTGCCAGCAGCCCCCGGGGGAGCTCCTACGAGCAGTACTTC.

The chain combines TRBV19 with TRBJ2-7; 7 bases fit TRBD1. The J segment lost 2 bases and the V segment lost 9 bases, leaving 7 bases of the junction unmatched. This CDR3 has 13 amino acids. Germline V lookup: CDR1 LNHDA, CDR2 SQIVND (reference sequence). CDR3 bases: TGTGCCAGGGGGACAGAGAGCCCCTACGAGCAGTACGTC. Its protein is CARGTESPYEQYV.

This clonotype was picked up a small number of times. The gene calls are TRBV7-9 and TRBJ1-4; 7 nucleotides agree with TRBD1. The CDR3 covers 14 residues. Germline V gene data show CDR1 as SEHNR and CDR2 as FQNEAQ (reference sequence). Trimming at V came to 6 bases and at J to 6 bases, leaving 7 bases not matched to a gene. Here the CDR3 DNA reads TGTGCCAGCAGTTCGTCAGGGGGGGATGAAAAACTGTTTTTT. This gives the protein CASSSSGGDEKLFF.

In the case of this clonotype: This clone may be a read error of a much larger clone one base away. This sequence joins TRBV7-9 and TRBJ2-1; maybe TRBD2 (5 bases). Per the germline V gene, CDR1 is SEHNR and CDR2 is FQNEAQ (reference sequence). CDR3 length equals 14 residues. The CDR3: CVSKDSNSYNEQFF. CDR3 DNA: TGTGTCAGCAAGGACTCTAACTCCTACAATGAGCAGTTCTTC.

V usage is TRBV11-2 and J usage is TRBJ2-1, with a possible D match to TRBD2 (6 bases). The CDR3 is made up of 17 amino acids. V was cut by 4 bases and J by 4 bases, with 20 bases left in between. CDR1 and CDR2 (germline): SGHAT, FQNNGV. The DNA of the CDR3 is TGTGCCAGCAGCTCTCGTAGGCTTTGGACTACTTACAATGAGCAGTTCTTC. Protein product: CASSSRRLWTTYNEQFF.

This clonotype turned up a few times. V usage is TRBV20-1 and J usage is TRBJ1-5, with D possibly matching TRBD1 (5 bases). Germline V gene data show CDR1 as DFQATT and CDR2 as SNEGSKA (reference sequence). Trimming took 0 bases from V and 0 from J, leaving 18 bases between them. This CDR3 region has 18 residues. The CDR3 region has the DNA TGCAGTGCTAGAGATAGTGTCAGGACACGGTATAGCAATCAGCCCCAGCATTTT. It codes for CSARDSVRTRYSNQPQHF.

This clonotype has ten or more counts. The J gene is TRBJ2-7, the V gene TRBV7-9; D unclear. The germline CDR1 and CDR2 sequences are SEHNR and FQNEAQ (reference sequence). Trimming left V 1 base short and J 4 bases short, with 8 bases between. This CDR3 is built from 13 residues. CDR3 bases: TGTGCCAGCAGCTTAGGTGTTCAGTACGAGCAGTACTTC. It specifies CASSLGVQYEQYF.

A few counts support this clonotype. CDR3 loop: CASSYRGGVGELFF. CDR3 DNA sequence: TGTGCCAGCAGTTACAGGGGGGGGGTCGGGGAGCTGTTTTTT. The genes are TRBV6-5 and TRBJ2-2; D may be TRBD2 (7 bases). V lost 2 bases, J lost 7 bases, and 11 bases lay in between. Germline lookup yields CDR1 MNHEY and CDR2 SVGAGI. The CDR3 runs to 14 residues.

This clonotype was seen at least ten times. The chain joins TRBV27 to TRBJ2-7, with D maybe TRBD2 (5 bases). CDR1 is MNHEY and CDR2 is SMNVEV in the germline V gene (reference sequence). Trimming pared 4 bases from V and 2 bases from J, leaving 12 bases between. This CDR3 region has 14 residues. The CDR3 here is CASSYGPGAYEQYF. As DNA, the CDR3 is TGTGCCAGCAGTTACGGCCCCGGGGCCTACGAGCAGTACTTC.

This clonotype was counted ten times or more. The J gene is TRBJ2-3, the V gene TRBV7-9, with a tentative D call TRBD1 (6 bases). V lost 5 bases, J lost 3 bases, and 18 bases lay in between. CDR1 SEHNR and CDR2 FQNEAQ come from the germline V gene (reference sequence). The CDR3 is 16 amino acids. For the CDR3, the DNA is TGTGCCAGCAGCGACAGGAGTAAGGGCGCGACAGATACGCAGTATTTT. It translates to CASSDRSKGATDTQYF.

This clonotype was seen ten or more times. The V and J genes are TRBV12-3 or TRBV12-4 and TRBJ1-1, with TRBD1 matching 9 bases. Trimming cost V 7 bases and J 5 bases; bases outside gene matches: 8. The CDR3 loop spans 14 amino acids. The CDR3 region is CASNPTGGWTEAFF. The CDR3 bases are TGTGCCAGCAACCCGACAGGGGGTTGGACTGAAGCTTTCTTT.

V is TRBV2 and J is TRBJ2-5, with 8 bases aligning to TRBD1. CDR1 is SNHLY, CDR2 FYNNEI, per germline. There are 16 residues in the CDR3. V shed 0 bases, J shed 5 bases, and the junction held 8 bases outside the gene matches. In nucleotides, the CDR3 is TGTGCCAGCAGTGAAGCAAGGACAGGGCGGAGGGAGACCCAGTACTTC. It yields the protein CASSEARTGRRETQYF.

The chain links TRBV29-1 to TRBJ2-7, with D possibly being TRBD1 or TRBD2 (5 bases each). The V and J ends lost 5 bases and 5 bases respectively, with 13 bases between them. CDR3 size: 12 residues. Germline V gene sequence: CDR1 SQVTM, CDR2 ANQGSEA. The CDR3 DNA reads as TGCAGCGTTATGGGGGACCAAAACGAGCAGTACTTC. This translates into CSVMGDQNEQYF.

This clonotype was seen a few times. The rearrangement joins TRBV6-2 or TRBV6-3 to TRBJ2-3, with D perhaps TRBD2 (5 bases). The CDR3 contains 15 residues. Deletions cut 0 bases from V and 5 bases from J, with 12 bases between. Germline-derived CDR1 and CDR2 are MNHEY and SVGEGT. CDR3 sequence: CASSYSTQAGDTQYF. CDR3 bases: TGTGCCAGCAGTTACTCGACCCAGGCGGGAGATACGCAGTATTTT.

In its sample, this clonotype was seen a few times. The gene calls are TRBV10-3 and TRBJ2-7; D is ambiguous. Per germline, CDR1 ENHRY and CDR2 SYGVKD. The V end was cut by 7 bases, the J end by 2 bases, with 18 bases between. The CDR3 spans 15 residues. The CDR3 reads CAITTGSPPAYEQYF. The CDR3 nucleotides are TGTGCCATCACCACCGGGTCCCCACCTGCCTACGAGCAGTACTTC.

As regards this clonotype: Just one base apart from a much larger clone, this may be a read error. The chain's CDR3 is CASSLAGISNYSYTF. The CDR3 bases are TGTGCCAGCAGCTTAGCCGGGATTTCTAACTATAGCTACACCTTC. The V and J genes are TRBV7-2 and TRBJ1-2; D is uncertain. Germline V gene sequence: CDR1 SGHTA, CDR2 FQGNSA. The CDR3 loop spans 15 amino acids.

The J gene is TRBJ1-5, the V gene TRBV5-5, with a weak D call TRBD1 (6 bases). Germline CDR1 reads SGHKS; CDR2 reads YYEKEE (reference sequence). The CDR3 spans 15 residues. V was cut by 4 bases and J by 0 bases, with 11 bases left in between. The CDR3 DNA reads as TGTGCCAGCAGCGACGGACAGTTTAGCAATCAGCCCCAGCATTTT. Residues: CASSDGQFSNQPQHF. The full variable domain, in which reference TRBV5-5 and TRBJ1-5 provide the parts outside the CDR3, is DAGVTQSPTHLIKTRGQQVTLRCSPISGHKSVSWYQQVLGQGPQFIFQYYEKEERGRGNFPDRFSARQFPNYSSELNVNALLLGDSALYLCASSDGQFSNQPQHFGDGTRLSIL.

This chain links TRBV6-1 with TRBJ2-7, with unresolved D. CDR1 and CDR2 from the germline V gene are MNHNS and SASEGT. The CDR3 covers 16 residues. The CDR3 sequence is CASSYKRRLGSYELYV. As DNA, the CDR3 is TGTGCCAGCAGTTACAAACGGCGATTAGGGTCCTACGAGCTGTACGTC.

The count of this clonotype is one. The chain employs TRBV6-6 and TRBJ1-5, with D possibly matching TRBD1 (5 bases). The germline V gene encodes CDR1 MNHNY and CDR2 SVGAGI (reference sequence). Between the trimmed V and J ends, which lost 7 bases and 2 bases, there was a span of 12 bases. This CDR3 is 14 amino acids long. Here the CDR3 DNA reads TGTGCCAGCAACGGGGGGGAGGGCAATCAGCCCCAGCATTTT. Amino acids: CASNGGEGNQPQHF.

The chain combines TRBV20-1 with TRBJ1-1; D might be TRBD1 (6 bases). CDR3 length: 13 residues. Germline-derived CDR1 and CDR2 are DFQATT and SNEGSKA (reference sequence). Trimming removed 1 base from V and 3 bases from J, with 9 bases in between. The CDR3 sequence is CSARGRTDTEAFF. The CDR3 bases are TGCAGTGCTAGAGGTAGGACAGACACTGAAGCTTTCTTT.

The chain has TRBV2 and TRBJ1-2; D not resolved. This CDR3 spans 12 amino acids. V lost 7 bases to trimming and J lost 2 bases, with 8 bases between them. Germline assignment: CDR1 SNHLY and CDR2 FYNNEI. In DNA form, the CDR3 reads TGTGCCAGCAAAGCCCCGAACTATGGCTACACCTTC. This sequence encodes CASKAPNYGYTF.

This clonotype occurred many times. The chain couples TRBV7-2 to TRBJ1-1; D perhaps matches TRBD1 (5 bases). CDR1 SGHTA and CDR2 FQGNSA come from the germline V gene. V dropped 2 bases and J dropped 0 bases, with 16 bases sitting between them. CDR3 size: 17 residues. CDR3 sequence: CASSLSLQVTLNTEAFF. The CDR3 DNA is TGTGCCAGCAGCTTATCCTTACAGGTCACCCTGAACACTGAAGCTTTCTTT. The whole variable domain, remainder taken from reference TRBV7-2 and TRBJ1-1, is GAGVSQSPSNKVTEKGKDVELRCDPISGHTALYWYRQSLGQGLEFLIYFQGNSAPDKSGLPSDRFSAERTGGSVSTLTIQRTQQEDSAVYLCASSLSLQVTLNTEAFFGQGTRLTVV.

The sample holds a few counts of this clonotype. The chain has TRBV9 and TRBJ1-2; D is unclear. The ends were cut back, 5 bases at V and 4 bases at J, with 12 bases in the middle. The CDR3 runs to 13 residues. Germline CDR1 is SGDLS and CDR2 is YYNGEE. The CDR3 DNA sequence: TGTGCCAGCAGTGGAAAGGTAGCCTATGGCTACACCTTC. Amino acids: CASSGKVAYGYTF.

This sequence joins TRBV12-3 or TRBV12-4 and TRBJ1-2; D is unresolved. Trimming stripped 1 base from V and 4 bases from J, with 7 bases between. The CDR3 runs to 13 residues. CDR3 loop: CASSLGTLYGYTF. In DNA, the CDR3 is TGTGCCAGCAGTTTAGGGACCCTCTATGGCTACACCTTC.

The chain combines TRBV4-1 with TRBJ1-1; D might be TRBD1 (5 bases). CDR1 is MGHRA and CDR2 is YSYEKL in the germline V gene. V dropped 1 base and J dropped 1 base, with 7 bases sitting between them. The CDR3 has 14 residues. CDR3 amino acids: CASSQVGTNTEAFF. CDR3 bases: TGCGCCAGCAGCCAAGTGGGGACGAACACTGAAGCTTTCTTT.